These 17 T cell receptor beta chains originate from one sample sequenced in a study of T cell responses to AZD1222 COVID-19 vaccine. The method was immunoSEQ multiplex PCR; TCRdb's version includes in-frame clones alone and lacks a portion of them. The repertoire holds some 150,000 clones, with approximately 94% as singletons. The source was peripheral blood, collected on day 0 of AZD1222 vaccination. These receptors were obtained from an adult in good health.

V and J are TRBV6-5 and TRBJ2-7; a possible D gene is TRBD2 (5 bases). This CDR3 has 13 residues. Between the trimmed V and J ends, which lost 7 bases and 3 bases, there was a span of 13 bases. CDR1 MNHEY and CDR2 SVGAGI come from the germline V gene. The CDR3, as DNA: TGTGCCAGCACCCGGGGTGGTTTCTACGAGCAGTACTTC. Protein product: CASTRGGFYEQYF.

The gene calls are TRBV5-4 and TRBJ2-7; TRBD1 aligns across 8 bases. Germline CDR1 reads SGHNT; CDR2 reads YYREEE (reference sequence). V lost 3 bases, J lost 2 bases, and 7 bases stayed unmatched. CDR3 size: 15 residues. The CDR3 loop reads CASSSGQGFPYEQYF. CDR3 nucleotide sequence: TGTGCCAGCAGCTCCGGACAGGGTTTCCCCTACGAGCAGTACTTC.

The chain employs TRBV14 and TRBJ1-3; no firm D call. This CDR3 comprises 15 residues. Germline CDR1 SGHDN, CDR2 FVKESK. The ends were cut back, 1 base at V and 0 bases at J, with 7 bases in the middle. The CDR3 region has the DNA TGTGCCAGCAGCCAAGTGAGCAGCTCTGGAAACACCATATATTTT. It is translated as CASSQVSSSGNTIYF.

The V call is TRBV5-1, the J call TRBJ1-1; D uncertain. V lost 5 bases to trimming and J lost 1 base, with 6 bases between them. The CDR3 spans 12 residues. Germline values: CDR1 SGHRS, CDR2 YFSETQ. CDR3 in amino acids: CASREKNTEAFF. CDR3 DNA sequence: TGCGCCAGCAGGGAGAAGAACACTGAAGCTTTCTTT.

The V and J genes are TRBV2 and TRBJ1-5, with 8 bases identical to TRBD1. Trimming took 8 bases from V and 6 from J; bases not matched to a gene: 6. Germline assignment: CDR1 SNHLY and CDR2 FYNNEI. This CDR3 has 13 residues. CDR3 coding DNA: TGTGCCAGCGGACAGGGCGGGAGTCAGCCCCAGCATTTT. The encoded protein is CASGQGGSQPQHF.

The V gene is TRBV6-2 or TRBV6-3, the J gene TRBJ1-1, with D unclear. The V end lost 5 bases, the J end lost 8 bases, and 6 bases lay between the germline ends. CDR3 size: 10 residues. Per the germline V gene, CDR1 is MNHEY and CDR2 is SVGEGT. CDR3 sequence reads: CASSGSEAFF. The CDR3 nucleotides are TGTGCCAGCAGTGGATCAGAAGCTTTCTTT.

This chain joins TRBV11-2 and TRBJ1-5; D ambiguous. V lost 3 bases to trimming and J lost 3 bases, with 9 bases between them. The CDR3 contains 14 residues. Germline V gives CDR1 SGHAT, CDR2 FQNNGV. The CDR3 nucleotides are TGTGCCAGCAGCTTCGGACCGTACAATCAGCCCCAGCATTTT. Translating gives CASSFGPYNQPQHF.

This chain connects TRBV5-6 to TRBJ1-2; D might be TRBD1 (5 bases). The CDR3 loop spans 15 amino acids. Germline loops: CDR1 SGHDT, CDR2 YYEEEE. Trimming took off 2 bases at V and 5 bases at J, with 16 bases between the two ends. In nucleotides, the CDR3 is TGTGCCAGCAGCTTCGGGACGTGGGCGGGATATGGCTACACCTTC. Amino acid sequence: CASSFGTWAGYGYTF.

The CDR3 sequence is CASSPLQYTDTQYF. Here the CDR3 DNA reads TGTGCCAGCTCACCACTACAGTACACAGATACGCAGTATTTT. The V gene is TRBV18, the J gene TRBJ2-3; D is ambiguous. Germline-derived CDR1 and CDR2 are KGHSH and LQKENI. CDR3 size: 14 residues. The V gene lost 1 base and the J gene lost 2 bases, with 7 bases spanning the gap.

The V and J genes are TRBV2 and TRBJ2-2, with TRBD1 identical over 8 bases. Germline V lookup: CDR1 SNHLY, CDR2 FYNNEI. This CDR3 is 13 amino acids long. The junction had 4 bases not matched to a gene; V was cut back by 5 bases and J by 8 bases. The CDR3 DNA sequence: TGTGCCAGCAGTACAGGGGGATGGGGGGAGCTGTTTTTT. Protein: CASSTGGWGELFF.

The CDR3 region is CASSPFVAQRNEQFF. Written as DNA, the CDR3 is TGCGCCAGCAGCCCCTTTGTAGCCCAGAGAAATGAGCAGTTCTTC. This chain connects TRBV5-1 to TRBJ2-1; D unresolved. Germline V gene lookup returns CDR1 SGHRS and CDR2 YFSETQ. V lost 4 bases, J lost 7 bases, and 18 bases lay in between. The CDR3 has 15 residues. Drawing the rest from reference TRBV5-1 and TRBJ2-1, the complete variable domain is KAGVTQTPRYLIKTRGQQVTLSCSPISGHRSVSWYQQTPGQGLQFLFEYFSETQRNKGNFPGRFSGRQFSNSRSEMNVSTLELGDSALYLCASSPFVAQRNEQFFGPGTRLTVL.

The genes are TRBV14 and TRBJ2-7; 9 nucleotides match TRBD1. The J segment lost 0 bases and the V segment lost 4 bases, leaving 10 bases of the junction unmatched. CDR3 length equals 17 residues. Germline CDR1 SGHDN, CDR2 FVKESK. This CDR3 reads CASSLSGRGQGSYEQYF. The CDR3 region has the DNA TGTGCCAGCAGCCTCAGTGGGAGGGGACAGGGCTCCTACGAGCAGTACTTC.

The chain has TRBV15 and TRBJ2-6, with unresolved D. CDR1 is LNHNV and CDR2 is YYDKDF in the germline V gene (reference sequence). V lost 1 base and J lost 0, with 7 bases in between. CDR3 length: 16 residues. DNA of the CDR3: TGTGCCACCAGCAGAGCCGCGGACTCTGGGGCCAACGTCCTGACTTTC. Translated: CATSRAADSGANVLTF.

The chain carries TRBV27 and TRBJ2-1; D might be TRBD1 (5 bases). The CDR3 has 14 amino acids. The ends were cut back, 5 bases at V and 6 bases at J, with 14 bases in the middle. From germline, CDR1 is MNHEY and CDR2 SMNVEV (reference sequence). The CDR3 sequence is CASSRVTVSNEQFF. The CDR3 DNA reads as TGTGCCAGCAGTCGAGTGACAGTTTCCAATGAGCAGTTCTTC.

This chain connects TRBV15 to TRBJ2-7; 10 nucleotides line up with TRBD1. Per germline, CDR1 LNHNV and CDR2 YYDKDF (reference sequence). The CDR3 loop spans 16 amino acids. With V trimmed by 1 base and J by 0 bases, 3 bases remained unmatched. CDR3 sequence: CATSRGDRGHSYEQYF. The CDR3 DNA sequence: TGTGCCACCAGCAGAGGGGACAGGGGCCACTCCTACGAGCAGTACTTC.

J is TRBJ2-5 and V is TRBV15, with D possibly matching TRBD2 (6 bases). The CDR3 consists of 15 residues. Germline assignment: CDR1 LNHNV and CDR2 YYDKDF (reference sequence). Trimming removed 0 bases at V and 3 bases at J, with 11 bases between. In DNA form, the CDR3 reads TGTGCCACCAGCAGAGATCGGGGGACCGAAGAGACCCAGTACTTC. Translating gives CATSRDRGTEETQYF.

The V call is TRBV10-3, the J call TRBJ1-1; D gene unclear. The CDR3 runs to 12 residues. Germline lookup yields CDR1 ENHRY and CDR2 SYGVKD. Trimming left V 10 bases short and J 1 base short, with 10 bases between. The CDR3 spells CASKPGNTEAFF. The CDR3 nucleotides read TGTGCCAGTAAACCCGGGAACACTGAAGCTTTCTTT.